This TCR beta chain was captured in a study of cytomegalovirus exposure and HLA in healthy donors. Study context: HLA-typed donors were the source of about 90 million unique TCRs held in an early data release.

Germline CDR1 and CDR2: SGHTA and FQGTGA. The CDR3 spans 16 residues. J lost 3 bases, V lost 5 bases, and 4 bases had no gene match. The PCR ran on 60 Vbeta and 13 Jbeta primers. Clones were read by immunoSEQ multiplex PCR, and TCRdb kept only the in-frame ones, dropping some. The table includes about 67,000 clones, approximately 78% detected once. The chain is built from TRBV7-3 and TRBJ2-3, with TRBD2 matching 14 bases. Specimen: PBMCs. This receptor was identified in a man aged 40-55 years in good health and CMV-seronegative. CDR3 sequence reads: CASSRTSGGRTDTQYF. In DNA, the CDR3 is TGTGCCAGCAGCCGGACTAGCGGGGGGAGGACAGATACGCAGTATTTT.